Listed below are T cell receptor beta chains from one sample, sequenced in a study of shared clonotypes between healthy human individuals. Produced via immunoSEQ multiplex PCR; TCRdb's table is partial and in-frame only. Among 2 million to 2.5 million clones listed, 80% to 95% were seen once. The material sequenced was naive CD4+ T cells from PBMCs. These receptors originate from a man between 18 and 35 years old in good health. Some clones in this sample may be carry-over from other donors' samples. The CDR3 runs from the conserved cysteine through the conserved F or W. Each record gives: J gene, D gene, clone size, V gene, CDR3 protein, CDR3 DNA. The D gene is left open where the match is weak. Where a row states a size, it is once, few, many or the class of an expanded clone; other rows omit it.

J gene: TRBJ1-2; D gene: .; clone size: .; V gene: TRBV6-1; CDR3 protein: CASSDAGINTF; CDR3 DNA: TGTGCCAGCAGTGACGCGGGTATAAACACCTTC
J gene: TRBJ1-5; D gene: TRBD1; clone size: few; V gene: TRBV30; CDR3 protein: CAWWTGNQPQHF; CDR3 DNA: TGTGCCTGGTGGACAGGGAATCAGCCCCAGCATTTT
J gene: TRBJ2-3; D gene: .; clone size: .; V gene: TRBV18; CDR3 protein: CASSPIQGTDTQYF; CDR3 DNA: TGTGCCAGCTCACCTATACAGGGCACAGATACGCAGTATTTT
J gene: TRBJ2-7; D gene: TRBD1; clone size: .; V gene: TRBV6-7; CDR3 protein: CASSTTGGRYEQYF; CDR3 DNA: TGTGCCAGCAGCACTACAGGGGGCCGTTACGAGCAGTACTTC
J gene: TRBJ1-5; D gene: .; clone size: .; V gene: TRBV28; CDR3 protein: CASSLLGRVRNQPQHF; CDR3 DNA: TGTGCCAGCAGTTTACTGGGTAGGGTTCGTAATCAGCCCCAGCATTTT
J gene: TRBJ1-4; D gene: .; clone size: .; V gene: TRBV7-8; CDR3 protein: CASSAKTVVNEKLFF; CDR3 DNA: TGTGCCAGCAGCGCCAAGACTGTAGTTAATGAAAAACTGTTTTTT
J gene: TRBJ2-7; D gene: .; clone size: .; V gene: TRBV6-1; CDR3 protein: CASSSGQATYEQYF; CDR3 DNA: TGTGCCAGCAGTTCGGGGCAGGCCACCTACGAGCAGTACTTC
J gene: TRBJ2-7; D gene: .; clone size: .; V gene: TRBV5-1; CDR3 protein: CASSLATGSYEQYF; CDR3 DNA: TGCGCCAGCAGTCTAGCGACAGGCTCCTACGAGCAGTACTTC
J gene: TRBJ1-1; D gene: .; clone size: .; V gene: TRBV27; CDR3 protein: CASSLSPGVNTEAFF; CDR3 DNA: TGTGCCAGCAGTTTATCGCCCGGCGTGAACACTGAAGCTTTCTTT
J gene: TRBJ1-6; D gene: .; clone size: .; V gene: TRBV28; CDR3 protein: CASSGGVYNSPLHF; CDR3 DNA: TGTGCCAGCAGTGGGGGGGTTTATAATTCACCCCTCCACTTT
J gene: TRBJ1-4; D gene: .; clone size: .; V gene: TRBV28; CDR3 protein: CASSFRRGVNEKLFF; CDR3 DNA: TGTGCCAGCAGTTTTAGGAGGGGAGTGAATGAAAAACTGTTTTTT
J gene: TRBJ2-3; D gene: .; clone size: .; V gene: TRBV27; CDR3 protein: CASSRFVAHTQYF; CDR3 DNA: TGTGCCAGCAGTCGGTTTGTCGCACATACGCAGTATTTT
J gene: TRBJ2-5; D gene: .; clone size: .; V gene: TRBV6-5; CDR3 protein: CASSPRTFQETQYF; CDR3 DNA: TGTGCCAGCAGTCCTCGGACGTTCCAAGAGACCCAGTACTTC
J gene: TRBJ1-4; D gene: .; clone size: .; V gene: TRBV28; CDR3 protein: CASSTAFSANEKLFF; CDR3 DNA: TGTGCCAGCAGTACCGCGTTTTCAGCTAATGAAAAACTGTTTTTT
J gene: TRBJ1-5; D gene: TRBD1; clone size: .; V gene: TRBV5-1; CDR3 protein: CASSPGGTDQPQHF; CDR3 DNA: TGCGCCAGCAGCCCGGGAGGGACAGATCAGCCCCAGCATTTT
J gene: TRBJ2-2; D gene: TRBD2; clone size: .; V gene: TRBV11-3; CDR3 protein: CASSSGTSITGELFF; CDR3 DNA: TGTGCCAGCAGCTCCGGGACTAGTATAACCGGGGAGCTGTTTTTT
J gene: TRBJ1-1; D gene: .; clone size: .; V gene: TRBV7-3; CDR3 protein: CASSSYSYTEAFF; CDR3 DNA: TGTGCCAGCAGCTCGTACAGCTACACTGAAGCTTTCTTT
J gene: TRBJ2-5; D gene: TRBD2; clone size: .; V gene: TRBV5-1; CDR3 protein: CASSTRLAGETQYF; CDR3 DNA: TGCGCCAGCAGCACCCGACTAGCAGGGGAGACCCAGTACTTC
J gene: TRBJ1-4; D gene: .; clone size: .; V gene: TRBV5-4; CDR3 protein: CASSFGRPATNEKLFF; CDR3 DNA: TGTGCCAGCAGCTTCGGACGGCCTGCAACTAATGAAAAACTGTTTTTT
J gene: TRBJ1-3; D gene: TRBD1; clone size: .; V gene: TRBV9; CDR3 protein: CASSVSRGLDSGNTIYF; CDR3 DNA: TGTGCCAGCAGCGTTAGCAGGGGGTTAGACTCTGGAAACACCATATATTTT
J gene: TRBJ2-3; D gene: TRBD2; clone size: once; V gene: TRBV7-6; CDR3 protein: CASSPGTSMADTQYF; CDR3 DNA: TGTGCCAGCAGCCCCGGGACTAGCATGGCAGATACGCAGTATTTT
J gene: TRBJ2-7; D gene: .; clone size: .; V gene: TRBV5-1; CDR3 protein: CASSFGGEGVEQYF; CDR3 DNA: TGCGCCAGCAGCTTTGGAGGGGAAGGCGTCGAGCAGTACTTC
J gene: TRBJ1-5; D gene: TRBD1; clone size: .; V gene: TRBV2; CDR3 protein: CASSWDRGLFQPQHF; CDR3 DNA: TGTGCCAGCAGTTGGGACAGGGGGCTATTTCAGCCCCAGCATTTT
J gene: TRBJ1-3; D gene: .; clone size: .; V gene: TRBV18; CDR3 protein: CASSPPSTGNTIYF; CDR3 DNA: TGTGCCAGCTCACCACCGTCGACTGGAAACACCATATATTTT
J gene: TRBJ2-1; D gene: .; clone size: once; V gene: TRBV2; CDR3 protein: CASSGGHPYNEQFF; CDR3 DNA: TGTGCCAGCAGTGGGGGGCATCCTTACAATGAGCAGTTCTTC
J gene: TRBJ2-3; D gene: TRBD2; clone size: .; V gene: TRBV7-3; CDR3 protein: CASSPGLAGAVADTQYF; CDR3 DNA: TGTGCCAGCAGCCCGGGACTAGCGGGAGCAGTAGCAGATACGCAGTATTTT
J gene: TRBJ1-3; D gene: TRBD1; clone size: .; V gene: TRBV18; CDR3 protein: CASSPAGTGGNTIYF; CDR3 DNA: TGTGCCAGCTCACCTGCCGGGACAGGAGGAAACACCATATATTTT
J gene: TRBJ2-7; D gene: .; clone size: .; V gene: TRBV11-2; CDR3 protein: CASSRRETYEQYF; CDR3 DNA: TGTGCCAGCAGCCGGAGGGAGACCTACGAGCAGTACTTC
J gene: TRBJ2-1; D gene: TRBD2; clone size: .; V gene: TRBV5-1; CDR3 protein: CASSLASGNYNEQFF; CDR3 DNA: TGCGCCAGCAGCTTGGCTAGCGGGAACTACAATGAGCAGTTCTTC
J gene: TRBJ2-7; D gene: TRBD2; clone size: few; V gene: TRBV5-1; CDR3 protein: CASSRGLAGYEQYF; CDR3 DNA: TGCGCCAGCAGCCGGGGACTAGCGGGATACGAGCAGTACTTC
J gene: TRBJ2-5; D gene: TRBD2; clone size: .; V gene: TRBV27; CDR3 protein: CASSFYSSGRIQETQYF; CDR3 DNA: TGTGCCAGCAGTTTCTACAGTAGCGGGAGGATTCAAGAGACCCAGTACTTC
J gene: TRBJ2-5; D gene: TRBD2; clone size: .; V gene: TRBV11-1; CDR3 protein: CASSLAILAGTEETQYF; CDR3 DNA: TGTGCCAGCAGCTTAGCAATTCTAGCGGGAACAGAAGAGACCCAGTACTTC
J gene: TRBJ2-1; D gene: .; clone size: .; V gene: TRBV7-3; CDR3 protein: CASSLQGYEQFF; CDR3 DNA: TGTGCCAGCAGCTTACAGGGGTATGAGCAGTTCTTC
J gene: TRBJ2-1; D gene: TRBD2; clone size: .; V gene: TRBV28; CDR3 protein: CASTPGGLEQFF; CDR3 DNA: TGTGCCAGCACCCCCGGGGGACTAGAGCAGTTCTTC
J gene: TRBJ2-7; D gene: .; clone size: .; V gene: TRBV6-6; CDR3 protein: CASSYTGIYEQYF; CDR3 DNA: TGTGCCAGCAGTTACACCGGGATCTACGAGCAGTACTTC
J gene: TRBJ1-1; D gene: .; clone size: .; V gene: TRBV18; CDR3 protein: CASSPLANYMNTEAFF; CDR3 DNA: TGTGCCAGCTCACCCTTGGCTAACTACATGAACACTGAAGCTTTCTTT
J gene: TRBJ2-7; D gene: .; clone size: .; V gene: TRBV4-1; CDR3 protein: CASRYGTGTSYEQYF; CDR3 DNA: TGCGCCAGCAGGTACGGGACGGGAACCAGTTACGAGCAGTACTTC
J gene: TRBJ1-4; D gene: .; clone size: once; V gene: TRBV5-8; CDR3 protein: CASSPPVIAGEKLFF; CDR3 DNA: TGTGCCAGCAGCCCCCCGGTCATCGCCGGGGAAAAACTGTTTTTT